The 8 T cell receptor beta chains reported below all come from one sample, sequenced in a study of CD4+ T cells in melanoma (dated by TCRdb to the early 2020s). Library preparation was by the immunoSEQ multiplex PCR assay. TCRdb carries this immuneACCESS record with in-frame sequences only. Its versions omit some clonotypes, under half of them owing to an unresolved V gene in the studies checked, with the rest unexplained. The sample table holds around 130,000 clones, of which 85% to 95% were seen once. 1.5% of the sample lies in the top ten. All receptors come from a human donor with melanoma.

CDR3 region: CASSENGNQPQHF. The CDR3 DNA reads TGTGCCAGCAGTGAAAACGGGAATCAGCCCCAGCATTTT. The gene calls are TRBV6-1 and TRBJ1-5; D unclear. The CDR3 runs 13 residues. V gave up 2 bases and J gave up 4 bases, with 6 bases separating them. Germline CDR1 MNHNS, CDR2 SASEGT.

V and J are TRBV18 and TRBJ2-3; D gene ambiguous. This CDR3 contains 15 residues. V was pared by 4 bases and J by 0 bases, with 11 bases between. Germline assignment: CDR1 KGHSH and CDR2 LQKENI. In DNA form, the CDR3 reads TGTGCCAGCTCACTTATCTCGGAAAGCACAGATACGCAGTATTTT. It specifies CASSLISESTDTQYF. Full variable domain (remainder filled in from reference TRBV18 and TRBJ2-3): NAGVMQNPRHLVRRRGQEARLRCSPMKGHSHVYWYRQLPEEGLKFMVYLQKENIIDESGMPKERFSAEFPKEGPSILRIQQVVRGDSAAYFCASSLISESTDTQYFGPGTRLTVL.

V and J are TRBV30 and TRBJ1-3; no clear D gene. The germline V and J ends were trimmed by 4 bases and 0 bases, with 13 bases remaining between them. This CDR3 region has 15 residues. Germline assignment: CDR1 GTSNPN and CDR2 SVGIG (reference sequence). CDR3 residues: CAWIPGLRSGNTIYF. The CDR3 nucleotides are TGTGCCTGGATCCCCGGCTTACGCTCTGGAAACACCATATATTTT.

This clone was recorded only once. This chain links TRBV5-1 with TRBJ2-2, with 10 bases lining up with TRBD2. This CDR3 is 15 amino acids long. The germline gives CDR1 SGHRS, CDR2 YFSETQ. The junction had 6 bases not matched to a gene; V was cut back by 3 bases and J by 7 bases. CDR3 in amino acids: CASSWLAGAGGELFF. The CDR3 nucleotides read TGCGCCAGCAGCTGGCTAGCGGGGGCCGGCGGGGAGCTGTTTTTT.

The chain carries TRBV9 and TRBJ2-2, with TRBD2 identical over 9 bases. Germline lookup yields CDR1 SGDLS and CDR2 YYNGEE. The CDR3 spans 16 residues. The junction had 10 bases not matched to a gene; V was cut back by 4 bases and J by 6 bases. CDR3: CASSRQGGGAAGELFF. DNA for the CDR3: TGTGCCAGCAGCCGACAGGGCGGGGGGGCAGCCGGGGAGCTGTTTTTT.

The rearrangement uses TRBV10-3 and TRBJ1-4, with TRBD1 matching 10 bases. Germline V gene lookup returns CDR1 ENHRY and CDR2 SYGVKD. The CDR3 covers 15 residues. Unmatched junction bases numbered 6, after V lost 8 bases and J lost 3 bases. The CDR3 protein is CAIRRDRGANEKLFF. Written as DNA, the CDR3 is TGTGCCATCCGCCGGGACAGGGGTGCTAATGAAAAACTGTTTTTT.

J is TRBJ1-4 and V is TRBV20-1, with unresolved D. The CDR3 length is 11 residues. Germline assignment: CDR1 DFQATT and CDR2 SNEGSKA (reference sequence). Trimming shortened V by 6 bases and J by 9 bases, and 11 bases separated the two germline ends. CDR3 sequence: CSAPVGQKLFF. In DNA, the CDR3 is TGCAGTGCCCCCGTCGGCCAAAAACTGTTTTTT.

This sequence joins TRBV2 and TRBJ1-4; D is ambiguous. V dropped 7 bases and J dropped 8 bases, with 17 bases sitting between them. CDR1 is SNHLY, CDR2 FYNNEI, per germline. The CDR3 covers 14 residues. CDR3 DNA sequence: TGTGCCAGCACTTTCCAGGAAAACGGAGAAAAACTGTTTTTT. It codes for CASTFQENGEKLFF.